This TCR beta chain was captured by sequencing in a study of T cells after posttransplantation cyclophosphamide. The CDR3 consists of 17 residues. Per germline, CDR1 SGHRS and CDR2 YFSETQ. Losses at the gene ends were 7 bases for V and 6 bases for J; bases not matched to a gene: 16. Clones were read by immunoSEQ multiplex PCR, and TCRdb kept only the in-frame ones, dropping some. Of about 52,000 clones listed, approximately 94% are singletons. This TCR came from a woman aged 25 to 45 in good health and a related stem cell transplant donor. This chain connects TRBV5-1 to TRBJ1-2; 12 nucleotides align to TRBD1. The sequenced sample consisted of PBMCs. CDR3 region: CASDVVPQGTGGNGYTF. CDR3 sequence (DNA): TGCGCCAGCGACGTGGTTCCTCAGGGGACAGGGGGCAATGGCTACACCTTC.